These T cell receptor beta chains were read from a single sample in a study of T cell changes during pregnancy in multiple sclerosis. Here immunoSEQ multiplex PCR was the method, and the copy in TCRdb shows in-frame clones only, minus some. The sample includes over 45,000 clones, 88% of them seen just once. Sequencing was performed on CD4+ T cells from peripheral blood mononuclear cells, taken in the third trimester of pregnancy. The receptors shown here come from a female donor with multiple sclerosis, enrolled in a pregnancy study. Both conserved end residues are part of each CDR3. A D gene is named only where the DNA matches it firmly. For some rows the clone size is stated as once, few or many, or as a class when expanded; others skip it.

TRBV5-1,TRBJ1-1,.,.,CASSYRHQNTEAFF,TGCGCCAGCAGCTACAGACACCAGAACACTGAAGCTTTCTTT
TRBV7-2,TRBJ1-1,.,.,CASSFSLLNTEAFF,TGTGCCAGCAGCTTTTCTCTATTGAACACTGAAGCTTTCTTT
TRBV18,TRBJ2-7,.,.,CASSPRTSDEQYF,TGTGCCAGCTCACCACGTACGAGCGACGAGCAGTACTTC
TRBV2,TRBJ2-7,.,TRBD1,CASSADRGPSEQYF,TGTGCCAGCAGCGCGGACAGGGGGCCCTCCGAGCAGTACTTC
TRBV9,TRBJ1-2,.,TRBD1,CASSVKVGDSYGYTF,TGTGCCAGCAGCGTAAAAGTTGGGGACAGCTATGGCTACACCTTC
TRBV30,TRBJ1-4,.,TRBD1,CAWSVGTGENEKLFF,TGTGCCTGGAGTGTAGGGACAGGGGAAAATGAAAAACTGTTTTTT
TRBV5-4,TRBJ1-2,.,TRBD1,CASSLTGDYGYTF,TGTGCCAGCAGCCTAACAGGGGACTATGGCTACACCTTC
TRBV6-1,TRBJ1-1,.,.,CATGLAFF,TGTGCAACAGGGCTTGCTTTCTTT
TRBV14,TRBJ2-6,.,.,CASSRGASGANVLTF,TGTGCCAGCAGCCGGGGAGCCTCTGGGGCCAACGTCCTGACTTTC
TRBV11-1,TRBJ2-1,.,.,CASSRPRREQFF,TGTGCCAGCAGCCGCCCTAGAAGGGAGCAGTTCTTC
TRBV9,TRBJ2-1,.,.,CASSVGLAPLNEQFF,TGTGCCAGCAGCGTAGGGTTAGCCCCTCTCAATGAGCAGTTCTTC
TRBV10-3,TRBJ2-5,.,TRBD2,CAIAGGPRVQETQYF,TGTGCCATAGCGGGAGGGCCGAGGGTTCAAGAGACCCAGTACTTC
TRBV7-9,TRBJ2-3,.,.,CASSSDYASTDTQYF,TGTGCCAGCAGCTCGGACTATGCTAGCACAGATACGCAGTATTTT
TRBV4-2,TRBJ1-2,.,TRBD1,CASSQGGQRPIGYTF,TGTGCCAGCAGCCAGGGGGGACAGCGACCAATTGGCTACACCTTC
TRBV23-1,TRBJ1-5,.,.,CASSQCRGEGNQPQHF,TGCGCCAGCAGTCAGTGCCGCGGTGAAGGCAATCAGCCCCAGCATTTT
TRBV11-3,TRBJ2-3,.,.,CASSLSTDTQYF,TGTGCCAGCAGCCTGAGCACAGATACGCAGTATTTT
TRBV4-2,TRBJ1-2,.,TRBD1,CASSQPDREVYGYTF,TGTGCCAGCAGCCAACCGGACAGGGAGGTCTATGGCTACACCTTC
TRBV15,TRBJ1-5,.,.,CATSRQSNQPQHF,TGTGCCACCAGCCGACAGAGCAATCAGCCCCAGCATTTT
TRBV6-5,TRBJ2-4,.,.,CASSSGLIRAKNIQYF,TGTGCCAGCAGTTCAGGGCTGATACGAGCCAAAAACATTCAGTACTTC
TRBV7-9,TRBJ1-5,.,.,CASSFQGGNQPQHF,TGTGCCAGCAGCTTCCAGGGTGGGAATCAGCCCCAGCATTTT
TRBV6-6,TRBJ2-7,.,.,CASCGTRNIREQYF,TGTGCCAGTTGCGGCACCCGAAACATCCGCGAGCAGTACTTC
TRBV7-6,TRBJ2-2,few,.,CASSIRTDTGELFF,TGTGCCAGCAGCATCCGGACAGACACCGGGGAGCTGTTTTTT
TRBV5-1,TRBJ1-3,.,TRBD1,CASAPGTAGNTIYF,TGCGCCAGCGCCCCCGGGACAGCTGGAAACACCATATATTTT
TRBV29-1,TRBJ2-1,.,.,CSGRDTGPSQFF,TGCAGCGGACGGGACACCGGCCCTTCGCAGTTCTTC
TRBV19,TRBJ1-2,.,TRBD1,CASSAPTTGDEGYTF,TGTGCCAGTAGTGCTCCCACGACAGGGGACGAAGGCTACACCTTC
TRBV7-2,TRBJ1-1,.,.,CASSRVDLMNTEAFF,TGTGCCAGCAGCCGAGTGGACTTAATGAACACTGAAGCTTTCTTT
TRBV6-5,TRBJ2-7,.,.,CASSYSFSESSYEQYF,TGTGCCAGCAGTTACTCGTTTTCAGAATCCTCCTACGAGCAGTACTTC
TRBV25-1,TRBJ1-1,.,.,CASNRGQDTEAFF,TGTGCCAGCAATCGCGGACAAGACACTGAAGCTTTCTTT
TRBV2,TRBJ2-7,.,.,CASSVWQGTLGSSYEQYF,TGTGCCAGCAGTGTTTGGCAGGGGACCCTTGGGAGCTCCTACGAGCAGTACTTC